The 9 T cell receptor beta chains presented below share a single source sample, sequenced in a study of Graves' ophthalmopathy and Graves' hyperthyroidism. Scientists amplified the TCR beta CDR3 regions from RNA transcripts. HTBI primers were used in a first-round RT-PCR, which preceded a second-round multiplex PCR. TCRdb ran MiXCR on the multiplex PCR reads and lists one entry per CDR3 protein. Here the sample spans 300,000 to 400,000 distinct CDR3 sequences, roughly a sixth being singletons. Source material: peripheral blood. These TCRs come from an adult man with Graves' ophthalmopathy.

This clonotype has a count of ten or more. The chain is built from TRBV6-2 or TRBV6-3 and TRBJ1-3; D ambiguous. V was clipped by 5 bases and J by 0 bases, with 11 bases between them. The CDR3 spans 15 residues. Looked up from germline, CDR1 is MNHEY and CDR2 is SVGEGT. CDR3 nucleotide sequence: TGTGCCAGCAGTCGCCTGACCGTCTCTGGAAACACCATATATTTT. Its translation is CASSRLTVSGNTIYF.

This clonotype was seen ten or more times. The rearrangement links TRBV20-1 to TRBJ2-2; TRBD1 agrees at 7 bases. Trimming took 8 bases from V and 1 from J; bases not matched to a gene: 7. Germline V gene data show CDR1 as DFQATT and CDR2 as SNEGSKA (reference sequence). The length of the CDR3 is 14 residues. The CDR3 here is CSTGQPENTGELFF. The CDR3, as DNA: TGCAGTACGGGACAGCCCGAGAACACCGGGGAGCTGTTTTTT.

The table lists this clonotype with many counts. The V gene is TRBV19, the J gene TRBJ1-1; weak D call: TRBD1 (5 bases). Germline CDR1 reads LNHDA; CDR2 reads SQIVND (reference sequence). This CDR3 has 15 amino acids. The V end lost 7 bases, the J end lost 4 bases, and 19 bases lay between the germline ends. The CDR3 region has the DNA TGTGCCAGTACTGGTCCTCGGGGGGTTCGCACTGAAGCTTTCTTT. It is translated as CASTGPRGVRTEAFF. Filled out from reference TRBV19 and TRBJ1-1, the complete variable domain reads DGGITQSPKYLFRKEGQNVTLSCEQNLNHDAMYWYRQDPGQGLRLIYYSQIVNDFQKGDIAEGYSVSREKKESFPLTVTSAQKNPTAFYLCASTGPRGVRTEAFFGQGTRLTVV.

In this sample, this clonotype turned up many times. The chain combines TRBV6-2 or TRBV6-3 with TRBJ2-5; D ambiguous. The CDR3 is 13 amino acids. Germline V lookup: CDR1 MNHEY, CDR2 SVGEGT. The V gene lost 0 bases and the J gene lost 7 bases, with 9 bases spanning the gap. The CDR3 DNA is TGTGCCAGCAGTTACTCGTTAAGTTTGACCCAGTACTTC. Its protein is CASSYSLSLTQYF.

At least ten counts were recorded for this clonotype. Being one base from a much bigger clone, this may be a read error. The rearrangement links TRBV27 to TRBJ1-6; D uncertain. The CDR3 has 19 residues. CDR1 and CDR2 from the germline V gene are MNHEY and SMNVEV (reference sequence). CDR3 protein: CASSPFPFTLGPDNSPLRF. The CDR3 nucleotides read TGTGCCAGCAGCCCTTTCCCCTTTACTTTAGGGCCAGATAATTCACCCCTCCGCTTT.

In this sample, this clonotype turned up many times. This chain connects TRBV9 to TRBJ2-7; D might be TRBD1 or TRBD2, each matching 5 bases. Per germline, CDR1 SGDLS and CDR2 YYNGEE. Trimming left V 0 bases short and J 8 bases short, with 12 bases between. The CDR3 contains 13 residues. This chain's CDR3 is CASSVAGSPQQYF. DNA for the CDR3: TGTGCCAGCAGCGTAGCAGGGAGCCCTCAGCAGTACTTC.

J is TRBJ1-5 and V is TRBV2; D gene unclear. V was clipped by 7 bases and J by 3 bases, with 16 bases between them. The CDR3 is 15 residues long. Germline V gene lookup returns CDR1 SNHLY and CDR2 FYNNEI. Written as DNA, the CDR3 is TGTGCCAGCACCAAGGCCCCAGGATCCAATCAGCCCCAGCATTTT. Translated: CASTKAPGSNQPQHF.

This clonotype was found many times. The chain uses TRBV4-2 and TRBJ1-5, with 11 bases identical to TRBD1. Looked up from germline, CDR1 is LGHNA and CDR2 is YNFKEQ. CDR3 length: 15 amino acids. V was clipped by 5 bases and J by 6 bases; unmatched bases: 6. CDR3 loop: CASSLGTGGIQPQHF. CDR3 in DNA: TGTGCCAGCAGCTTAGGGACAGGGGGAATTCAGCCCCAGCATTTT.

This clonotype was detected many times. The chain employs TRBV20-1 and TRBJ2-7, with D unresolved. CDR3 size: 12 residues. From germline, CDR1 is DFQATT and CDR2 SNEGSKA (reference sequence). V lost 5 bases to trimming and J lost 2 bases, with 10 bases between them. The CDR3 DNA reads as TGCAGTGCTGCCCCAGCCACCTACGAGCAGTACTTC. Amino acids: CSAAPATYEQYF.